A selection of T cell receptor beta chains follows, all from one sample in a study of patients and donors after allogeneic stem cell transplantation. TCRdb re-called the RT-PCR reads through MiXCR, storing one row per CDR3 protein. The sample includes over 350,000 distinct CDR3 sequences, roughly 16% seen only once; the top ten take around 7.9%. Sequencing was done on a sample of blood, either unsorted or a sorted T cell fraction (not recorded which). The receptors were sampled from a human donor who was either an allogeneic HSCT recipient or a stem cell or donor lymphocyte infusion donor (not recorded which). It is not recorded whose cells these are; they may come from a transplant donor. Both conserved end residues are part of each CDR3. Each record gives: clone size, D gene, J gene, V gene, CDR3 protein, CDR3 DNA. The D gene is left open where the match is weak. Some rows have no size entry. The others give once, few or many, or a class for an expanded clone.

size: -
D: -
J: TRBJ1-2
V: TRBV15
CDR3: CATSGGGANGYTF
DNA: TGTGCCACCAGCGGAGGGGGGGCAAATGGCTACACCTTC

size: few
D: -
J: TRBJ1-2
V: TRBV29-1
CDR3: CSVGMAAYGYTF
DNA: TGCAGCGTTGGTATGGCAGCTTATGGCTACACCTTC

size: -
D: TRBD1
J: TRBJ2-7
V: TRBV7-9
CDR3: CASSHWTGKAYEQYF
DNA: TGTGCCAGCAGCCACTGGACAGGGAAGGCCTACGAGCAGTACTTC

size: few
D: TRBD1
J: TRBJ1-2
V: TRBV24-1
CDR3: CATSEMTGTGVYGYTF
DNA: TGTGCCACCAGTGAGATGACCGGGACAGGGGTTTATGGCTACACCTTC

size: -
D: -
J: TRBJ1-2
V: TRBV11-3
CDR3: CASSREANYGYTF
DNA: TGTGCCAGCAGTAGGGAAGCTAACTATGGCTACACCTTC

size: -
D: TRBD1
J: TRBJ2-2
V: TRBV19
CDR3: CASSADRGRGYTGELFF
DNA: TGTGCCAGTAGCGCCGACCGGGGCAGGGGGTACACCGGGGAGCTGTTTTTT

size: -
D: -
J: TRBJ2-3
V: TRBV6-5
CDR3: CASSYGKSTDTQYF
DNA: TGTGCCAGCAGTTACGGAAAGAGCACAGATACGCAGTATTTT

size: -
D: TRBD1
J: TRBJ1-1
V: TRBV20-1
CDR3: CSASRDSRNTEAFF
DNA: TGCAGTGCTAGTCGGGACAGCAGGAACACTGAAGCTTTCTTT

size: many
D: -
J: TRBJ1-1
V: TRBV7-4
CDR3: CASSLGRQKRMNTEAFF
DNA: TGTGCCAGCAGCTTAGGTAGGCAGAAGAGGATGAACACTGAAGCTTTCTTT

size: -
D: -
J: TRBJ2-7
V: TRBV11-3
CDR3: CASSAGGDEQYF
DNA: TGTGCCAGCAGCGCAGGCGGGGACGAGCAGTACTTC

size: -
D: -
J: TRBJ1-2
V: TRBV12-3/TRBV12-4
CDR3: CASAIHRSSNGYTF
DNA: TGTGCCAGCGCAATTCACAGGAGTTCTAATGGCTACACCTTC

size: few
D: TRBD1
J: TRBJ2-2
V: TRBV7-6
CDR3: CASSLVGQGANTGELFF
DNA: TGTGCCAGCAGCTTAGTTGGGCAGGGGGCGAATACCGGGGAGCTGTTTTTT

size: many
D: -
J: TRBJ2-7
V: TRBV29-1
CDR3: CSGGTNYEQYF
DNA: TGCAGCGGAGGGACCAACTACGAGCAGTACTTC

size: many
D: -
J: TRBJ2-5
V: TRBV7-9
CDR3: CASSSAQETQYF
DNA: TGTGCCAGCAGCTCTGCCCAAGAGACCCAGTACTTC

size: few
D: -
J: TRBJ2-3
V: TRBV15
CDR3: CATSRRGEADTQYF
DNA: TGTGCCACCAGCAGACGTGGGGAAGCAGATACGCAGTATTTT

size: few
D: -
J: TRBJ1-1
V: TRBV6-5
CDR3: CASSYAPGTNTEAFF
DNA: TGTGCCAGCAGTTACGCTCCGGGGACGAACACTGAAGCTTTCTTT

size: few
D: TRBD2
J: TRBJ2-7
V: TRBV2
CDR3: CASTPTRTSSSYEQYF
DNA: TGTGCCAGCACCCCGACGAGGACTAGCAGTTCCTACGAGCAGTACTTC

size: -
D: -
J: TRBJ1-3
V: TRBV4-3
CDR3: CASSSAAVFSGNTIYF
DNA: TGCGCCAGCAGCTCGGCCGCAGTGTTCTCTGGAAACACCATATATTTT

size: -
D: -
J: TRBJ2-1
V: TRBV2
CDR3: CASSEQRDSQFF
DNA: TGTGCCAGCAGTGAACAACGGGACTCTCAGTTCTTC

size: many
D: TRBD2
J: TRBJ2-1
V: TRBV10-3
CDR3: CAISERSSGRGSEQFF
DNA: TGTGCCATCAGTGAAAGGTCTAGCGGGAGAGGAAGTGAGCAGTTCTTC

size: few
D: TRBD2
J: TRBJ2-1
V: TRBV3-1
CDR3: CASSQRLATEQFF
DNA: TGTGCCAGCAGCCAGAGACTAGCTACTGAGCAGTTCTTC

size: many
D: TRBD2
J: TRBJ2-1
V: TRBV29-1
CDR3: CSVASGGAYEQFF
DNA: TGCAGCGTTGCTAGCGGGGGGGCTTATGAGCAGTTCTTC

size: many
D: -
J: TRBJ2-2
V: TRBV12-3/TRBV12-4
CDR3: CASSFTPQVGELFF
DNA: TGTGCCAGCAGTTTTACCCCCCAGGTCGGGGAGCTGTTTTTT

size: -
D: -
J: TRBJ1-5
V: TRBV4-2
CDR3: CASSQGAESNQPQHF
DNA: TGTGCCAGCAGCCAAGGGGCGGAGAGCAATCAGCCCCAGCATTTT

size: few
D: -
J: TRBJ2-1
V: TRBV9
CDR3: CASRAGDYNEQFF
DNA: TGTGCCAGCCGGGCAGGGGACTACAATGAGCAGTTCTTC

size: -
D: TRBD1
J: TRBJ2-7
V: TRBV4-1
CDR3: CASSQDRVNEQYF
DNA: TGCGCCAGCAGCCAGGACAGGGTCAACGAGCAGTACTTC

size: many
D: TRBD1
J: TRBJ1-2
V: TRBV12-3/TRBV12-4
CDR3: CASTLSGGGYGYTF
DNA: TGTGCCAGCACCCTCTCAGGGGGAGGCTATGGCTACACCTTC

size: -
D: -
J: TRBJ1-1
V: TRBV21-1
CDR3: CASGHRDRVRWSEAFF
DNA: TGTGCCAGCGGCCACCGGGACAGGGTAAGATGGAGTGAAGCTTTCTTT

size: few
D: -
J: TRBJ1-1
V: TRBV20-1
CDR3: CSARDQRRGARDTEAFF
DNA: TGCAGTGCTAGAGATCAAAGGAGGGGCGCACGGGACACTGAAGCTTTCTTT

size: few
D: TRBD1
J: TRBJ2-1
V: TRBV19
CDR3: CASSIRLQGHDEQFF
DNA: TGTGCCAGTAGTATAAGGTTACAGGGGCACGATGAGCAGTTCTTC

size: few
D: TRBD1
J: TRBJ2-2
V: TRBV30
CDR3: CAGTGTGELFF
DNA: TGTGCCGGGACAGGGACCGGGGAGCTGTTTTTT

size: few
D: -
J: TRBJ1-4
V: TRBV5-1
CDR3: CASSLVPGQLNEKLFF
DNA: TGCGCCAGCAGCTTGGTCCCGGGACAACTGAATGAAAAACTGTTTTTT

size: few
D: TRBD2
J: TRBJ2-4
V: TRBV2
CDR3: CASRRLAGDIQYF
DNA: TGTGCCAGCAGGAGGCTAGCGGGAGACATTCAGTACTTC

size: few
D: -
J: TRBJ1-1
V: TRBV30
CDR3: CAWSQRADLEAFF
DNA: TGTGCCTGGAGTCAACGGGCGGACCTTGAAGCTTTCTTT

size: many
D: -
J: TRBJ1-2
V: TRBV7-9
CDR3: CASTSIGTAFFDGYTF
DNA: TGTGCCAGCACCAGTATCGGGACCGCATTCTTCGATGGCTACACCTTC

size: -
D: TRBD1
J: TRBJ2-7
V: TRBV5-1
CDR3: CASSLDASWKWGLQGEQYF
DNA: TGCGCCAGCAGCTTGGACGCTTCATGGAAGTGGGGCTTACAGGGGGAGCAGTACTTC

size: few
D: TRBD2
J: TRBJ2-7
V: TRBV20-1
CDR3: CSANGGRALSEQYF
DNA: TGCAGTGCCAATGGGGGGAGGGCCTTAAGCGAGCAGTACTTC

size: -
D: -
J: TRBJ2-7
V: TRBV2
CDR3: CATTENDIFYEQYF
DNA: TGTGCCACCACGGAGAATGATATATTCTACGAGCAGTACTTC

size: few
D: -
J: TRBJ1-4
V: TRBV12-3/TRBV12-4
CDR3: CASSLAQPGKGEKLFF
DNA: TGTGCCAGCAGTTTAGCCCAACCAGGAAAGGGTGAAAAACTGTTTTTT

size: few
D: -
J: TRBJ2-5
V: TRBV5-1
CDR3: CASSLDSIETQYF
DNA: TGCGCCAGCAGCTTGGACAGTATAGAGACCCAGTACTTC

size: many
D: -
J: TRBJ1-2
V: TRBV12-3/TRBV12-4
CDR3: CASSLGTNYGYTF
DNA: TGCGCCAGCAGCCTAGGTACCAACTATGGCTACACCTTC

size: few
D: TRBD2
J: TRBJ2-1
V: TRBV7-8
CDR3: CASSTRAGGSYNEQFF
DNA: TGTGCCAGCAGCACAAGAGCGGGGGGCTCCTACAATGAGCAGTTCTTC

size: -
D: -
J: TRBJ2-3
V: TRBV24-1
CDR3: CATSSTSDTQYF
DNA: TGTGCCACCAGCAGCACAAGCGATACGCAGTATTTT

size: few
D: TRBD1
J: TRBJ1-6
V: TRBV10-3
CDR3: CAISELTGMNSPLHF
DNA: TGTGCCATCAGTGAGCTGACAGGGATGAATTCACCCCTCCACTTT